What follows are 2 T cell receptor beta chains derived from one specimen sequenced in a study of blood T cell repertoires in COVID-19. Sequenced by immunoSEQ multiplex PCR; TCRdb stores in-frame clones only, minus some. The table lists 280,000 or so clones, approximately 91% of them singletons, with around 13% in the top ten. The sample was peripheral blood. The receptors shown here come from a woman aged 55-75 years with acute or convalescent COVID-19.

The V and J genes are TRBV21-1 and TRBJ2-6; the table calls TRBD1, which could not be checked here. TRBV21-1 is classified as a pseudogene. The CDR3 is 17 amino acids. CDR3 protein: CASSRDIGASGANVLTF. The CDR3 DNA reads as TGTGCCAGCAGCAGGGACATAGGTGCCTCTGGGGCCAACGTCCTGACTTTC.

CDR3 in DNA: TGTGCCAGCAGCCACGGCCGGGGGGCAGAAAATGAGCAGTTCTTC. It codes for CASSHGRGAENEQFF. The genes are TRBV7-9 and TRBJ2-1; possible D gene TRBD2, 7 bases. V gave up 5 bases and J gave up 7 bases, with 18 bases separating them. The CDR3 sequence is 15 residues long. The V gene's germline CDR1 is SEHNR and CDR2 FQNEAQ (reference sequence).